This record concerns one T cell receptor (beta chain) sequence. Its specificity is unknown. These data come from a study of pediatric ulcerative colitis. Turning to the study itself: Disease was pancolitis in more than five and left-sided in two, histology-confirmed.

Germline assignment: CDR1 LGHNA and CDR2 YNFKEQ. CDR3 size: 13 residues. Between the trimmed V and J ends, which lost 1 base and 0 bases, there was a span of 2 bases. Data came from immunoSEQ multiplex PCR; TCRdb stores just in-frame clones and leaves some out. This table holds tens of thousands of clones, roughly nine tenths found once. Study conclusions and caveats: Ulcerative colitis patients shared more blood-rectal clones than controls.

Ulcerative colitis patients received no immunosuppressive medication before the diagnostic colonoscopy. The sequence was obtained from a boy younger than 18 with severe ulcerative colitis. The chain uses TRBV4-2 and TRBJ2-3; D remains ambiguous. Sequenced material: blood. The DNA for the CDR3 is TGTGCCAGCAGCCAAGGGAGCACAGATACGCAGTATTTT. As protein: CASSQGSTDTQYF.